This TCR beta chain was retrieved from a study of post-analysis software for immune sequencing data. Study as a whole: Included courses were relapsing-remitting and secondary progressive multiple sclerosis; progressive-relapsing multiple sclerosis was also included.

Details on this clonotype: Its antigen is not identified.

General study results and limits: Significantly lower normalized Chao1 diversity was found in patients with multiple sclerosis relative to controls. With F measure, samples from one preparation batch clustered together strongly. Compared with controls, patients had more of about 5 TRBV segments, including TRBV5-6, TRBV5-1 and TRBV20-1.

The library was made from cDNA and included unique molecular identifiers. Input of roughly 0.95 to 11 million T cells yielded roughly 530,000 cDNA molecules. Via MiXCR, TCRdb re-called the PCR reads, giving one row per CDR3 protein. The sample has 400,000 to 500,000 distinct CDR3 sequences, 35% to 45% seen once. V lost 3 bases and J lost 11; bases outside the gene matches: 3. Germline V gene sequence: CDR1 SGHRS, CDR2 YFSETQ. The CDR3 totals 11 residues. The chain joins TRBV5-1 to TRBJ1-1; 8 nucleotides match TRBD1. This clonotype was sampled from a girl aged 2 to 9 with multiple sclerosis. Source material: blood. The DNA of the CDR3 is TGCGCCAGCAGCTCGGACAGGGCGGCTTTCTTT. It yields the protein CASSSDRAAFF.